The 15 T cell receptor beta chains listed next were all sequenced from one sample in a study of blood T cell repertoires in COVID-19. TCRdb's copy holds only in-frame clones and misses some; the assay was immunoSEQ multiplex PCR. Here the sample spans 130,000 to 150,000 clones, about nine tenths being singletons. The sequenced sample was peripheral blood. The origin of the receptors is a human donor in a cohort sampled during active COVID-19.

This chain uses TRBV7-2 with TRBJ2-2, with 8 bases fitting TRBD1. The CDR3 runs to 15 residues. In germline, CDR1 is SGHTA, CDR2 FQGNSA. The J segment lost 3 bases and the V segment lost 5 bases, leaving 5 bases of the junction unmatched. The chain's CDR3 is CASSPDRVDTGELFF. The DNA of the CDR3 is TGTGCCAGCAGCCCGGACAGGGTCGACACCGGGGAGCTGTTTTTT. Full variable domain (rest looked up from reference TRBV7-2 and TRBJ2-2): GAGVSQSPSNKVTEKGKDVELRCDPISGHTALYWYRQSLGQGLEFLIYFQGNSAPDKSGLPSDRFSAERTGGSVSTLTIQRTQQEDSAVYLCASSPDRVDTGELFFGEGSRLTVL.

The chain combines TRBV4-3 with TRBJ1-4, with D uncertain. The CDR3 runs to 14 residues. Germline-derived CDR1 and CDR2 are LGHNA and YSLEER. With 4 bases removed from V and 7 bases from J, the gap between germline ends came to 13 bases. The CDR3 nucleotides read TGCGCCAGCAGCCCGCTGAACCGGGGTGAAAAACTGTTTTTT. Its translation: CASSPLNRGEKLFF.

The CDR3 loop reads CAWSDQGQGVYEQYF. The CDR3, as DNA: TGTGCCTGGAGCGACCAGGGACAGGGGGTTTACGAGCAGTACTTC. This chain links TRBV30 with TRBJ2-7, with TRBD1 matching over 11 bases. CDR1 and CDR2 (germline): GTSNPN, SVGIG (reference sequence). V lost 3 bases to trimming and J lost 4 bases; unmatched junction nucleotides: 8. The CDR3 has 15 residues.

The rearrangement joins TRBV10-2 to TRBJ2-5; 7 bases match TRBD1. This CDR3 spans 13 amino acids. CDR1 is WSHSY and CDR2 is SAAADI in the germline V gene. After removal of 5 bases from V and 1 base from J, the junction contained 1 base not matched to a gene. The CDR3 nucleotides read TGCGCCAGCAGTTGGGACAGCCAAGAGACCCAGTACTTC. It specifies CASSWDSQETQYF.

The chain links TRBV4-3 to TRBJ2-7, with TRBD2 matching 9 bases. Germline V CDR1 and CDR2: LGHNA, YSLEER. CDR3 size: 13 residues. Unmatched junction bases numbered 0, after V lost 1 base and J lost 5 bases. The CDR3 reads CASSQGLADEQYF. CDR3 in DNA: TGCGCCAGCAGCCAAGGACTAGCGGACGAGCAGTACTTC.

V and J are TRBV28 and TRBJ2-5; D possibly corresponds to TRBD1 (5 bases). Trimming took off 5 bases at V and 2 bases at J, with 15 bases between the two ends. Per germline, CDR1 MDHEN and CDR2 SYDVKM. This CDR3 has 15 residues. The CDR3 spells CASSLGETPQETQYF. The DNA for the CDR3 is TGTGCCAGCAGTCTAGGGGAAACGCCTCAAGAGACCCAGTACTTC.

The J gene is TRBJ1-6, the V gene TRBV13; 7 nucleotides match TRBD1. Trimming removed 4 bases from V and 1 base from J; junction bases left unmatched: 10. Germline V gene data show CDR1 as PRHDT and CDR2 as FYEKMQ (reference sequence). The CDR3 loop spans 18 amino acids. The CDR3 bases are TGTGCCAGCAGCTCCGGGACAGACGTCCCTTCCTATAATTCACCCCTCCACTTT. Translated: CASSSGTDVPSYNSPLHF. The complete variable domain, with remaining parts taken from reference TRBV13 and TRBJ1-6, reads AAGVIQSPRHLIKEKRETATLKCYPIPRHDTVYWYQQGPGQDPQFLISFYEKMQSDKGSIPDRFSAQQFSDYHSELNMSSLELGDSALYFCASSSGTDVPSYNSPLHFGNGTRLTVT.

This chain uses TRBV19 with TRBJ2-1, with 9 bases aligning to TRBD2. CDR3 size: 14 residues. Germline values: CDR1 LNHDA, CDR2 SQIVND (reference sequence). After removal of 4 bases from V and 7 bases from J, the junction contained 5 bases not matched to a gene. DNA for the CDR3: TGTGCCAGTAGTACCCCGACTAGCGGTAATGAGCAGTTCTTC. The encoded protein is CASSTPTSGNEQFF.

V is TRBV11-2 and J is TRBJ1-6; D might be TRBD1 (5 bases). This CDR3 has 14 amino acids. Trimming pared 5 bases from V and 4 bases from J, leaving 9 bases between. Germline V lookup: CDR1 SGHAT, CDR2 FQNNGV. The CDR3 region is CASSSRVYNSPLHF. CDR3 DNA: TGTGCCAGCAGCAGCAGGGTTTATAATTCACCCCTCCACTTT.

The rearrangement uses TRBV9 and TRBJ2-1, with D possibly matching TRBD2 (5 bases). The V and J ends lost 0 bases and 4 bases respectively, with 11 bases between them. CDR1 SGDLS and CDR2 YYNGEE come from the germline V gene. The CDR3 runs to 15 residues. DNA of the CDR3: TGTGCCAGCAGCGTAGATGATCGGGGATACAATGAGCAGTTCTTC. Its translation is CASSVDDRGYNEQFF.

The chain combines TRBV9 with TRBJ1-5; TRBD1 agrees at 7 bases. The germline V gene encodes CDR1 SGDLS and CDR2 YYNGEE. V was clipped by 3 bases and J by 5 bases; unmatched bases: 5. The CDR3 runs to 14 residues. Here the CDR3 reads CASSALTGDQPQHF. DNA of the CDR3: TGTGCCAGCAGCGCCCTTACAGGGGATCAGCCCCAGCATTTT.

The chain couples TRBV4-3 to TRBJ2-1, with D possibly TRBD2 on 6 matching bases. V was clipped by 4 bases and J by 7 bases, with 23 bases between them. Germline CDR1 LGHNA, CDR2 YSLEER. This CDR3 contains 17 residues. CDR3 nucleotides: TGCGCCAGCAGCCCAAGGTGGGGCTCGGGGGTGGGAAATGAGCAGTTCTTC. This gives the protein CASSPRWGSGVGNEQFF.

The chain is built from TRBV6-5 and TRBJ1-4; 8 bases line up with TRBD1. V lost 6 bases to trimming and J lost 2 bases; unmatched junction nucleotides: 2. Germline values: CDR1 MNHEY, CDR2 SVGAGI. This CDR3 has 14 amino acids. In nucleotides, the CDR3 is TGTGCCAGCAGGGACAGGGCGACTAATGAAAAACTGTTTTTT. It specifies CASRDRATNEKLFF.

The chain recombines TRBV29-1 with TRBJ2-7; weak D call: TRBD2 (5 bases). Per germline, CDR1 SQVTM and CDR2 ANQGSEA. Trimming shortened V by 4 bases and J by 2 bases, and 12 bases separated the two germline ends. The CDR3 extends over 13 amino acids. For the CDR3, the DNA is TGCAGCGTTGCAAAGCGGTTAACCTACGAGCAGTACTTC. Translating it yields CSVAKRLTYEQYF.

The CDR3 sequence: CASTPTGGNSPLHF. CDR3 nucleotides: TGTGCCAGTACCCCGACAGGGGGTAATTCACCCCTCCACTTT. This chain uses TRBV19 with TRBJ1-6, with 9 bases that match TRBD1. The CDR3 runs to 14 residues. Germline V gene data show CDR1 as LNHDA and CDR2 as SQIVND (reference sequence). The trim removed 7 bases at V and 6 bases at J, leaving 4 bases unmatched.